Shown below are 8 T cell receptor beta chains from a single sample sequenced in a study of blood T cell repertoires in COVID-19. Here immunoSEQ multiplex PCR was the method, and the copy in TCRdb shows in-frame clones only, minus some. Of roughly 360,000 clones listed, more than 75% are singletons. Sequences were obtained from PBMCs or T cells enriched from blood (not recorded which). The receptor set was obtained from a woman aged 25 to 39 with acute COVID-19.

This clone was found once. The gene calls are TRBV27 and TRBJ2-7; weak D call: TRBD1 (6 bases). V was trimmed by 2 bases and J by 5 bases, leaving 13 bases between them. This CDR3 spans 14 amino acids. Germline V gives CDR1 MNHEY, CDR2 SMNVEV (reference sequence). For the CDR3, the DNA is TGTGCCAGCAGTTTAACAGGGACATTCGACGAGCAGTACTTC. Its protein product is CASSLTGTFDEQYF.

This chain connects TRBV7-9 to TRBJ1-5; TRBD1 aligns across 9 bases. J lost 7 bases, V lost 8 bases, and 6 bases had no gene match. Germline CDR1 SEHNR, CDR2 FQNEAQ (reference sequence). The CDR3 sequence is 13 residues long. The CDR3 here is CASQPTGGQPQHF. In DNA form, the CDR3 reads TGTGCCAGCCAACCGACAGGGGGACAGCCCCAGCATTTT.

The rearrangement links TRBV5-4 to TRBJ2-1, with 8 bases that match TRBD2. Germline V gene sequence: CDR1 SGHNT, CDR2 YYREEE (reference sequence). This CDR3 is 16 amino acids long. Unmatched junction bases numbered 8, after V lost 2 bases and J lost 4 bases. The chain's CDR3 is CASSFQRGPPYNEQFF. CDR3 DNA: TGTGCCAGCAGCTTCCAGCGGGGGCCCCCATACAATGAGCAGTTCTTC.

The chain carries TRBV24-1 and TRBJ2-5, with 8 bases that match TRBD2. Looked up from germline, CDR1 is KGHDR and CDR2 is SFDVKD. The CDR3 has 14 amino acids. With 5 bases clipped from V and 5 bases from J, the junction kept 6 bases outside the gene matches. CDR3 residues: CATSGAGAGETQYF. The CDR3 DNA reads TGTGCCACCAGTGGAGCGGGGGCCGGCGAGACCCAGTACTTC.

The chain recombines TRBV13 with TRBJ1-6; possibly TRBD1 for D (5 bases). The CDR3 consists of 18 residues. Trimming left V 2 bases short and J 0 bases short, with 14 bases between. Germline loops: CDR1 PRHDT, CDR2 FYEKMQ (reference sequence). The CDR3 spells CASSLWGESSSYNSPLHF. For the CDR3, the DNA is TGTGCCAGCAGCTTATGGGGGGAGAGCAGCTCCTATAATTCACCCCTCCACTTT.

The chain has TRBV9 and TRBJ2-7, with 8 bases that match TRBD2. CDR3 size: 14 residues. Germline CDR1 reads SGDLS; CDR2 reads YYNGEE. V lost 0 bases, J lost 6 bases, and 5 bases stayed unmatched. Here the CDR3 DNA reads TGTGCCAGCAGCGTAGGCTCCGGGGGGGGCGAGCAGTACTTC. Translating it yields CASSVGSGGGEQYF.

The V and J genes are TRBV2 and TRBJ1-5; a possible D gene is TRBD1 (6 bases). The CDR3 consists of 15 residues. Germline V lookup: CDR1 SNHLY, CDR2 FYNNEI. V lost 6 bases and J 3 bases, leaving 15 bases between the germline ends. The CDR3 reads CASSDTGSPNQPQHF. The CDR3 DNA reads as TGTGCCAGCAGCGATACAGGGTCTCCCAATCAGCCCCAGCATTTT. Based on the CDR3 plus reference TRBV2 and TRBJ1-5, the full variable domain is EPEVTQTPSHQVTQMGQEVILRCVPISNHLYFYWYRQILGQKVEFLVSFYNNEISEKSEIFDDQFSVERPDGSNFTLKIRSTKLEDSAMYFCASSDTGSPNQPQHFGDGTRLSIL.

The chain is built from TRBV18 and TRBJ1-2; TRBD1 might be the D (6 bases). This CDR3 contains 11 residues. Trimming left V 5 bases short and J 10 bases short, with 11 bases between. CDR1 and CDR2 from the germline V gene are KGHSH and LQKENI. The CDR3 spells CASSLGQIYTF. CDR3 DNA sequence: TGTGCCAGCTCATTAGGACAGATCTACACCTTC.